This T cell receptor beta chain was profiled in a study of blood T cells in healthy people across ages. Findings and limits, study-wide: With age, beta diversity per million T cells declined roughly linearly, significantly by 35 to 40.

Each donor's blood draw was approximately 10 milliliters of peripheral blood. This clonotype was recorded a few times. Its antigen remains unknown. A J-beta primer mix and a sample-barcoded 5' primer were used in a second PCR of roughly 6 to 11 cycles. TCRdb reanalysed the 5' RACE reads using MiXCR and keeps one entry per CDR3 protein. This table holds 650,000 to 1,000,000 distinct CDR3 sequences, roughly 35% found once. The germline V gene encodes CDR1 SGHTA and CDR2 FQGNSA. This CDR3 has 14 residues. V lost 3 bases to trimming and J lost 3 bases; unmatched junction nucleotides: 4. The chain uses TRBV7-2 and TRBJ2-7; the match to TRBD1 covers 8 bases. The source material was blood. The TCR sequence derives from a young man in good health. CDR3 in amino acids: CASSLTTGDYEQYF. The CDR3 DNA sequence: TGTGCCAGCAGCTTGACGACAGGGGACTACGAGCAGTACTTC.